This TCR beta chain was recovered during a study of shared clonotypes between healthy human individuals. Positive CCR7 selection of CD45RO-negative cells yielded the naive CD8 cells, and terminally differentiated effector memory CD45RA+ cells were excluded. Profiling relied on immunoSEQ multiplex PCR, and the TCRdb table lists in-frame clones only, not all of them. This sample has about 610,000 clones, with roughly 96% found just once. In its sample, this clone was seen once. CDR3 length equals 17 residues. The V gene's germline CDR1 is MGHRA and CDR2 YSYEKL. Between the trimmed V and J ends, which lost 4 bases and 0 bases, there was a span of 18 bases.

The chain couples TRBV4-1 to TRBJ1-1; D remains ambiguous. This TCR was recovered from a woman younger than 45 in good health. The sequencing input was naive CD8+ T cells sorted from blood. The CDR3: CASSPKKGGSVNTEAFF. The CDR3, as DNA: TGCGCCAGCAGCCCGAAAAAGGGAGGGTCGGTGAACACTGAAGCTTTCTTT.